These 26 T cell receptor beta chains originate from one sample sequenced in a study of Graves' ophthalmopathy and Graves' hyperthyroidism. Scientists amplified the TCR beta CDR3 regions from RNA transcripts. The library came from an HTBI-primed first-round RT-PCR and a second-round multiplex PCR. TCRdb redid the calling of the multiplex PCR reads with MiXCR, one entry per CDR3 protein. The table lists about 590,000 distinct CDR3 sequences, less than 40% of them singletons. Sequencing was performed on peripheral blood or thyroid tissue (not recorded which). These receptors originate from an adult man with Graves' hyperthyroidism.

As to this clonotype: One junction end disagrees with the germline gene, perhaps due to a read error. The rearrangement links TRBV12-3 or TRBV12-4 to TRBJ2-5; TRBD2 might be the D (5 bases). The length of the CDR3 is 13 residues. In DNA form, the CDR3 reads TGTGCCAGCAGTTTATCTAGCCAAGAGGCCCAGTACTTC. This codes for CASSLSSQEAQYF.

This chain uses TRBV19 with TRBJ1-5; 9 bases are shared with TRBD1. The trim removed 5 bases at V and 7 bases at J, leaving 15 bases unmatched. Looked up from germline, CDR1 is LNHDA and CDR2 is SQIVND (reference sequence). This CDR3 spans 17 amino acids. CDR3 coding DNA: TGTGCCAGTAGTCCAAGGGGAGGGACAGGGATAAACCAGCCCCAGCATTTT. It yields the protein CASSPRGGTGINQPQHF.

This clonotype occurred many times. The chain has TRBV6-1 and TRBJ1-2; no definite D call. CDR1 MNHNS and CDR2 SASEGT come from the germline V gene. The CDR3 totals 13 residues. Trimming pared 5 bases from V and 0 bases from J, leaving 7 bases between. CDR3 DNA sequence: TGTGCCAGCAGTCTACAGCCTAACTATGGCTACACCTTC. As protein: CASSLQPNYGYTF.

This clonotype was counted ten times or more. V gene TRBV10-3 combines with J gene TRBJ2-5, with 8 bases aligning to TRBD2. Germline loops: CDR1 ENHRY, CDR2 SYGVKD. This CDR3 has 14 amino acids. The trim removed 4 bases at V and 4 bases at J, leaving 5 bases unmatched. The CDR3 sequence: CAISVEAGAETQYF. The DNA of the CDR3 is TGTGCCATCAGTGTGGAAGCGGGGGCAGAGACCCAGTACTTC.

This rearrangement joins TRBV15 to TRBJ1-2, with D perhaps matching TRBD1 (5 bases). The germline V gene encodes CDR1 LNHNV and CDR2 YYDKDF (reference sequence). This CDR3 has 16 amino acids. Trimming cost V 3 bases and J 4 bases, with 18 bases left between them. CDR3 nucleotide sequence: TGTGCCACCAGCAGGGAACAGGCGACCATATCCTATGGCTACACCTTC. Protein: CATSREQATISYGYTF.

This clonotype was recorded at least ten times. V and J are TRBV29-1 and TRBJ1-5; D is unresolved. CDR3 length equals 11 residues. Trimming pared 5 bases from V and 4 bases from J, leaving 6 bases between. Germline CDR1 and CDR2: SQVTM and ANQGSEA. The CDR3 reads CSVPQNQPQHF. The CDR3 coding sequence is TGCAGCGTTCCTCAAAATCAGCCCCAGCATTTT. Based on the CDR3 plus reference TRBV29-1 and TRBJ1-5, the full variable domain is SAVISQKPSRDICQRGTSLTIQCQVDSQVTMMFWYRQQPGQSLTLIATANQGSEATYESGFVIDKFPISRPNLTFSTLTVSNMSPEDSSIYLCSVPQNQPQHFGDGTRLSIL.

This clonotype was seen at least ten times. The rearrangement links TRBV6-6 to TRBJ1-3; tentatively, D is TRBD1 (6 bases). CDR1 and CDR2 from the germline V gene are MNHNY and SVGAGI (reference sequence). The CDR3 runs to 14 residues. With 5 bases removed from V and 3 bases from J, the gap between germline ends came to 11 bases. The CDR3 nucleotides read TGTGCCAGCAGTGGGGGGGGCGATGGAAACACCATATATTTT. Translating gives CASSGGGDGNTIYF.

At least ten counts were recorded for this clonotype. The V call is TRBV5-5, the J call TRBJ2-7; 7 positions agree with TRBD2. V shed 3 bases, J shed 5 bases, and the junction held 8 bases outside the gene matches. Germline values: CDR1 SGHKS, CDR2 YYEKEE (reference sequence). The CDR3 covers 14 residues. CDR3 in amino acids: CASSYSGRGHEQYF. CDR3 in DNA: TGTGCCAGCAGCTACTCAGGGAGGGGTCACGAGCAGTACTTC.

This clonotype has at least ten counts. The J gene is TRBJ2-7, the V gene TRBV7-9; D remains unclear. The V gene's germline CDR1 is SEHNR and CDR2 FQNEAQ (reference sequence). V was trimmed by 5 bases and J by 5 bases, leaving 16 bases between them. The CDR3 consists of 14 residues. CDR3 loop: CASSAYFGGDEQYF. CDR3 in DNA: TGTGCCAGCAGCGCCTATTTTGGTGGCGACGAGCAGTACTTC.

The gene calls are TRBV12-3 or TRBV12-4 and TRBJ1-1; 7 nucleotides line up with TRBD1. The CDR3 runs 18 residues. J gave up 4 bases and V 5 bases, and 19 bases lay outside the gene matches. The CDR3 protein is CASSTQTGNTGTTTEAFF. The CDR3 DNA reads TGTGCCAGCAGTACCCAGACAGGGAACACCGGGACAACCACTGAAGCTTTCTTT.

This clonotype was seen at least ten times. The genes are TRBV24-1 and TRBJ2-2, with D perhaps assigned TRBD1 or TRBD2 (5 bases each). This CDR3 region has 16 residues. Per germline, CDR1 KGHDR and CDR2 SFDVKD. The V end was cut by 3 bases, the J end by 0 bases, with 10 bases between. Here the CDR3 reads CATSDTGPANTGELFF. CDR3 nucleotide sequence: TGTGCCACCAGTGATACGGGACCCGCGAACACCGGGGAGCTGTTTTTT.

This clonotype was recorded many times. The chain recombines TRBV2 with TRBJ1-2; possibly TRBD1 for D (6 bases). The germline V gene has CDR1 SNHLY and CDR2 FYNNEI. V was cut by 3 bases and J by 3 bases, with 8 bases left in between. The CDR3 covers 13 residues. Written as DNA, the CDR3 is TGTGCCAGCAGTGAGCGACAGGACTATGGCTACACCTTC. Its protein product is CASSERQDYGYTF.

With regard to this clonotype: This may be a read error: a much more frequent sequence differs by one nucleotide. This CDR3 is CASGDLGTVGYGYTF. CDR3 in DNA: TGCGCCAGCGGTGACCTAGGGACAGTCGGCTATGGCTACACCTTC. The chain carries TRBV10-2 and TRBJ1-2, with 7 bases matching TRBD1. In germline, CDR1 is WSHSY, CDR2 SAAADI. The CDR3 is made up of 15 amino acids.

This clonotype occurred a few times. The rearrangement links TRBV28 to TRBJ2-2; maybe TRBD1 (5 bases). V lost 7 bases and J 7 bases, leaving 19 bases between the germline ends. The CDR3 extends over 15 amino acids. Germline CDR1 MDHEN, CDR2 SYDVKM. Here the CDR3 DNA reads TGTGCCAGCACTGATAGGGGCAGGGCCGACGGGGAGCTGTTTTTT. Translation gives CASTDRGRADGELFF.

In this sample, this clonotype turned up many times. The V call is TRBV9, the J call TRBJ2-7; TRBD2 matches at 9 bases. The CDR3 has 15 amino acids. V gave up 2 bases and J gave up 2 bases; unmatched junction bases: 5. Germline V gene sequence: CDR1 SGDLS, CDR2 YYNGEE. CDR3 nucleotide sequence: TGTGCCAGCAGCGTGGGACTAGCCGGGGCCTACGAGCAGTACTTC. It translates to CASSVGLAGAYEQYF.

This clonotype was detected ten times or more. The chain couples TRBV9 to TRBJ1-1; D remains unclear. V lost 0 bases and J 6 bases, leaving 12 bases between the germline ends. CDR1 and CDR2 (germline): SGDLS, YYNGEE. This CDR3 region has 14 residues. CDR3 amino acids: CASSVAPAFSEAFF. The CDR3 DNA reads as TGTGCCAGCAGCGTAGCTCCGGCCTTCTCTGAAGCTTTCTTT.

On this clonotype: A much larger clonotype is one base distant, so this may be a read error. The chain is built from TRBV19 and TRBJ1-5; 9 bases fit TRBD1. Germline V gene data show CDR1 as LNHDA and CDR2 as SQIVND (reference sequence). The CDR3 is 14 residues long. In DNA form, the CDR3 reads TGTGCCGGTAGGAGGACAGGGGGCAATCAGCCCCAGCATTTT. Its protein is CAGRRTGGNQPQHF.

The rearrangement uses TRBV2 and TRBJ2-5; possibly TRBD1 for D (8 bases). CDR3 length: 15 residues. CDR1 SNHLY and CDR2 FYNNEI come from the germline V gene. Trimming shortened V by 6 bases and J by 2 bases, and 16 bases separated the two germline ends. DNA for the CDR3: TGTGCCAGCAGGGGGGGGACAGGCACGCAAGAGACCCAGTACTTC. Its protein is CASRGGTGTQETQYF.

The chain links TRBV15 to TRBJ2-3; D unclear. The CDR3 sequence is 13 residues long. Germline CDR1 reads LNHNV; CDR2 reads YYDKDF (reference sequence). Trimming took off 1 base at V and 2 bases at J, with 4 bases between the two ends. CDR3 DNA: TGTGCCACCAGCAGAGCGATCACAGATACGCAGTATTTT. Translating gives CATSRAITDTQYF.

The CDR3 is CASSSRRQGFQGHTF. CDR3 bases: TGTGCCAGCAGCTCCAGGAGACAGGGATTTCAGGGCCACACCTTC. This chain links TRBV7-9 with TRBJ1-2; 7 bases line up with TRBD1. J lost 12 bases, V lost 4 bases, and 17 bases had no gene match. CDR1 is SEHNR and CDR2 is FQNEAQ in the germline V gene (reference sequence). The CDR3 has 15 amino acids.

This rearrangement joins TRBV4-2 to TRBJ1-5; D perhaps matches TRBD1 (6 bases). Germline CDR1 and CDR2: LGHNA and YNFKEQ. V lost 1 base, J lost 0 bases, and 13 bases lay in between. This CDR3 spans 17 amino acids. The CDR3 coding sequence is TGTGCCAGCAGCCAAGTCCACGGACAGATTAGCAATCAGCCCCAGCATTTT. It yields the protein CASSQVHGQISNQPQHF.

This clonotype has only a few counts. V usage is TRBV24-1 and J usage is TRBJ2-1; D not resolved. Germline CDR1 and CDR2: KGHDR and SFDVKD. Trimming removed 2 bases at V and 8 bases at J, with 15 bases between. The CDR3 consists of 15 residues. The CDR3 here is CATSDSRASLDEQFF. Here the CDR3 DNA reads TGTGCCACCAGTGATTCACGGGCTAGTCTCGATGAGCAGTTCTTC.

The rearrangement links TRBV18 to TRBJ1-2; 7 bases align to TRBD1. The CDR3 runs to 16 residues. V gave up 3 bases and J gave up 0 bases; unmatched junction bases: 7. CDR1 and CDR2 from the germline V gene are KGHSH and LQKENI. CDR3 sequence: CASSPWGQNSNYGYTF. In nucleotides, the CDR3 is TGTGCCAGCTCACCGTGGGGACAGAATTCTAACTATGGCTACACCTTC.

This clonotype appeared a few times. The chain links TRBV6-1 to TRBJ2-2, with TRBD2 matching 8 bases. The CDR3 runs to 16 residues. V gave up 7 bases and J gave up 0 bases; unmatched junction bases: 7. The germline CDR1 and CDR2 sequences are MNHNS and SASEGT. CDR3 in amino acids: CASTLAGLANTGELFF. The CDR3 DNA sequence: TGTGCCAGCACGCTAGCGGGCCTAGCGAACACCGGGGAGCTGTTTTTT.

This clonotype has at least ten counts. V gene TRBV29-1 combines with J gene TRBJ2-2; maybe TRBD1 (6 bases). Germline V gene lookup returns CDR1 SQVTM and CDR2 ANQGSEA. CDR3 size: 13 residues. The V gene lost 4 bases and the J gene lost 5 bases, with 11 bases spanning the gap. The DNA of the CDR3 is TGCAGCGTTGGCGCAGGGGTAACCGGGGAGCTGTTTTTT. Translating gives CSVGAGVTGELFF.

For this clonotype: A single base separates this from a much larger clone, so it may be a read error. DNA for the CDR3: TGCAGTACTACAGGACAGGGGGCCTACGAGCAGTACTTC. This encodes CSTTGQGAYEQYF. This chain links TRBV20-1 with TRBJ2-7; 10 bases are shared with TRBD1. This CDR3 has 13 amino acids. Germline values: CDR1 DFQATT, CDR2 SNEGSKA (reference sequence). V gave up 8 bases and J gave up 2 bases; unmatched junction bases: 6.